This T cell receptor (beta chain) is from a study of human CD8 memory T cell subsets. General observations from the study: Stem-like memory T cell repertoires seemed more diverse than precursor exhausted ones by Chao1 estimates.

This CDR3 has 13 residues. CDR1 and CDR2 (germline): MGHRA, YSYEKL. On this clonotype itself: Its antigen is unidentified.

Generation of TCR beta libraries used UMI-labeled 5' RACE. In the authors' workflow: Each of the TCR beta libraries had somewhere between about 2,700 and 20,000 functional CDR3 beta clonotypes in it. TCRdb reworked the 5' RACE reads into one entry per CDR3 protein, no DNA. These V and J calls derive from TCRdb rather than the authors' analysis. This table holds over 10,000 distinct CDR3 sequences. The sample comprised CD8+ T cells from PBMCs. This TCR derives from a human donor in good health. The V and J genes are TRBV4-1 and TRBJ1-2. The CDR3 here is CASSGLGNYGYTF.